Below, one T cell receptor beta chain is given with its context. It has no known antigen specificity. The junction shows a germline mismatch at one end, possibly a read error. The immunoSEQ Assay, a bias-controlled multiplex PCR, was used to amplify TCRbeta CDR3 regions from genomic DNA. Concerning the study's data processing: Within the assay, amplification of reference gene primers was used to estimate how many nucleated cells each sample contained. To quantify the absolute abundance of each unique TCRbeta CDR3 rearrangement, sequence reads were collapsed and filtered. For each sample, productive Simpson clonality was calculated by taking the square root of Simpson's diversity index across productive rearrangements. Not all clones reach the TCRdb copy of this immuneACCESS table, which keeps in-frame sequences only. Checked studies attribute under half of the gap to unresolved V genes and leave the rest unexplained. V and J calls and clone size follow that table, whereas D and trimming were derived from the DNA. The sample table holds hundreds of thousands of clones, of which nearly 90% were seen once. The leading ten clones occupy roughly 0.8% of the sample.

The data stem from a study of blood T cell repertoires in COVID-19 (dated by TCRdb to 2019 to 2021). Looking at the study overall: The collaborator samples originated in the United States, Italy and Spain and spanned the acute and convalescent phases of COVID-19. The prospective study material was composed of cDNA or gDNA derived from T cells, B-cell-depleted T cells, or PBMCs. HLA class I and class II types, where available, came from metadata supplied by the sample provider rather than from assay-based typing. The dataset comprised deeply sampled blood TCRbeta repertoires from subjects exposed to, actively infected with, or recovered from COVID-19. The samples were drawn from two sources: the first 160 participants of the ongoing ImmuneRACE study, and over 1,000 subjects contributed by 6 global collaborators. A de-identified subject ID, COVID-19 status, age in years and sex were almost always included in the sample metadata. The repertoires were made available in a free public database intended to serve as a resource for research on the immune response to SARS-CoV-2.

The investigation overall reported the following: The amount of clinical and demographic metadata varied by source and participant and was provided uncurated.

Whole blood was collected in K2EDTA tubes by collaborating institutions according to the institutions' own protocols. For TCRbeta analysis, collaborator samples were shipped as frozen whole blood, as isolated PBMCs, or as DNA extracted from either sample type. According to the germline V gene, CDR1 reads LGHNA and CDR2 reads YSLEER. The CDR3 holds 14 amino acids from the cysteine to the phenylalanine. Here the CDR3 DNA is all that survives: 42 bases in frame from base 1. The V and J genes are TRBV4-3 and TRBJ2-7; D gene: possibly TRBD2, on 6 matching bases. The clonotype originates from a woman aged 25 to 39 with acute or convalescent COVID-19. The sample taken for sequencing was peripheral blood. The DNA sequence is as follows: TGCGCCAGCAGCCAAGGTACTAGCTCCCACGAGCAGTACTTC. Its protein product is CASSQGTSSHEQYF.